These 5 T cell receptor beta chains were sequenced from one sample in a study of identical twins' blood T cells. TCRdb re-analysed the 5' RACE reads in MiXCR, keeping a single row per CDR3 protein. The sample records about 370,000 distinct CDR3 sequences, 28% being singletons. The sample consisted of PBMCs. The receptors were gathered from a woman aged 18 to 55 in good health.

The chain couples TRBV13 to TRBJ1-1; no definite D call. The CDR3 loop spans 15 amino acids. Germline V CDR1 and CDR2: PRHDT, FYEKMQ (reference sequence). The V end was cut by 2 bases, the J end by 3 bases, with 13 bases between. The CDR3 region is CASSLLSGGDTEAFF. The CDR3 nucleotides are TGTGCCAGCAGCTTATTATCCGGTGGGGACACTGAAGCTTTCTTT.

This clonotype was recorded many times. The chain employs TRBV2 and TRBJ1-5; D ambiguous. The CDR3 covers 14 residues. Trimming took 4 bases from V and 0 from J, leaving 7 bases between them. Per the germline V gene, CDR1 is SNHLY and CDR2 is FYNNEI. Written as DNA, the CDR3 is TGTGCCAGCAGTGGATACGGTAGCAATCAGCCCCAGCATTTT. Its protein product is CASSGYGSNQPQHF.

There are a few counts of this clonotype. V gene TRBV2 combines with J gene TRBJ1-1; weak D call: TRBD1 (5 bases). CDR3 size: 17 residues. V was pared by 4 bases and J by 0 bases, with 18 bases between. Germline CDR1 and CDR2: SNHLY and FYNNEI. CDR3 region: CASSVGHLALMNTEAFF. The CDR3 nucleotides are TGTGCCAGCAGTGTCGGACATCTGGCTTTGATGAACACTGAAGCTTTCTTT.

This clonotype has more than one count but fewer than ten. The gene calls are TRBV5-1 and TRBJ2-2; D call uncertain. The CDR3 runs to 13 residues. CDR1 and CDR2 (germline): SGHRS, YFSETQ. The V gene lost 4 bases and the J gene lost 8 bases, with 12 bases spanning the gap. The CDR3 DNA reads TGCGCCAGCAGCCGGGCGGTTGGAGGGGAGCTGTTTTTT. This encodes CASSRAVGGELFF. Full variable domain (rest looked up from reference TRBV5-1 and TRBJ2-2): KAGVTQTPRYLIKTRGQQVTLSCSPISGHRSVSWYQQTPGQGLQFLFEYFSETQRNKGNFPGRFSGRQFSNSRSEMNVSTLELGDSALYLCASSRAVGGELFFGEGSRLTVL.

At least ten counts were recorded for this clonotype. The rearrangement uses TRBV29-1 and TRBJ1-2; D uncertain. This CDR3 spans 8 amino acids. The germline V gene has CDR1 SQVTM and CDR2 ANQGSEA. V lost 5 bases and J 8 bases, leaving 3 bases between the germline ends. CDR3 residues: CSVTGYTF. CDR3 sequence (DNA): TGCAGCGTTACCGGCTACACCTTC. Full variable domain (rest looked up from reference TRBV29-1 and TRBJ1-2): SAVISQKPSRDICQRGTSLTIQCQVDSQVTMMFWYRQQPGQSLTLIATANQGSEATYESGFVIDKFPISRPNLTFSTLTVSNMSPEDSSIYLCSVTGYTFGSGTRLTVV.